This entry features one T cell receptor (beta chain) sequence. The sample carries other DNA sequences with the same CDR3. Naive CD8 populations comprised CD45RO-negative cells positively selected for CCR7, excluding terminally differentiated effector memory CD45RA+ cells. The length of the CDR3 is 13 residues. Trimming took off 3 bases at V and 1 base at J, with 5 bases between the two ends. CDR1 is MNHEY and CDR2 is SMNVEV in the germline V gene (reference sequence). The data originate from a study of shared clonotypes between healthy human individuals. Study at large: The plates for each donor numbered three CD4 naive, three CD4 memory, two CD8 naive and one CD8 memory.

The assay was immunoSEQ multiplex PCR, and TCRdb's table has in-frame clones only and misses some. The data contain nearly 2 million clones, approximately 95% of them singletons. The sequenced material came from naive CD8+ T cells sorted from blood. This clonotype was obtained from a man aged 18-30 years in good health. The chain links TRBV27 to TRBJ2-3, with D maybe TRBD2 (5 bases). As DNA, the CDR3 is TGTGCCAGCAGTTTGGGAGGCACAGATACGCAGTATTTT. Protein sequence: CASSLGGTDTQYF.